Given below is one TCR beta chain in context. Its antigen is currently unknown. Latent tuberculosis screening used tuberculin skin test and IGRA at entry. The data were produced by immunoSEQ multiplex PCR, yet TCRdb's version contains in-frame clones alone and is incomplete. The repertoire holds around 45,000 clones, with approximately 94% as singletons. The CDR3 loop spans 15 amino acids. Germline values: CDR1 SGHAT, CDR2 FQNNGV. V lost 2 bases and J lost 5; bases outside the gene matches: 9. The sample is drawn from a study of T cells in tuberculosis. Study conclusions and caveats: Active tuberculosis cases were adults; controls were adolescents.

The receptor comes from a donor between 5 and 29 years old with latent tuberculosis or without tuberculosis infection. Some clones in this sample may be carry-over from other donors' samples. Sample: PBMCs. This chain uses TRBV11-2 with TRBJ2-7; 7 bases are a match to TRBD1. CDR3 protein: CASSLSWTGVDEQYF. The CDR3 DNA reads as TGTGCCAGCAGCTTATCGTGGACAGGCGTTGACGAGCAGTACTTC.